These 24 T cell receptor beta chains originate from one sample sequenced in a study of T cell responses to AZD1222 COVID-19 vaccine. Sequenced by immunoSEQ multiplex PCR; TCRdb stores in-frame clones only, minus some. The sample includes more than 90,000 clones, approximately 90% of them seen just once. This specimen was peripheral blood, taken 28 days after the second AZD1222 dose. Every receptor here comes from an adult who received the AZD1222 COVID-19 vaccine.

This chain links TRBV9 with TRBJ2-7; 12 nucleotides line up with TRBD2. This CDR3 spans 16 amino acids. From germline, CDR1 is SGDLS and CDR2 YYNGEE. Trimming removed 2 bases from V and 2 bases from J; junction bases left unmatched: 5. CDR3 amino acids: CASSVDWTSGAYEQYF. The CDR3 DNA sequence: TGTGCCAGCAGCGTCGACTGGACTAGCGGGGCCTACGAGCAGTACTTC.

V usage is TRBV3-1 (or the pseudogene TRBV3-2) and J usage is TRBJ2-3; no clear D gene. V lost 1 base, J lost 9 bases, and 11 bases lay in between. CDR1 is LGHDT and CDR2 is YNNKEL in the germline V gene (reference sequence). The CDR3 is made up of 13 amino acids. In DNA, the CDR3 is TGTGCCAGCAGCCAAGCCCTATCCTCGACGCAGTATTTT. Translating gives CASSQALSSTQYF.

The rearrangement links TRBV5-4 to TRBJ2-1; D is ambiguous. This CDR3 region has 13 residues. The germline gives CDR1 SGHNT, CDR2 YYREEE (reference sequence). The V gene lost 3 bases and the J gene lost 6 bases, with 10 bases spanning the gap. CDR3 nucleotide sequence: TGTGCCAGCAGCTCCTACACCGGCAATGAGCAGTTCTTC. It is translated as CASSSYTGNEQFF. Together with reference TRBV5-4 and TRBJ2-1, the CDR3 gives the full variable domain: ETGVTQSPTHLIKTRGQQVTLRCSSQSGHNTVSWYQQALGQGPQFIFQYYREEENGRGNFPPRFSGLQFPNYSSELNVNALELDDSALYLCASSSYTGNEQFFGPGTRLTVL.

V is TRBV12-3 or TRBV12-4 and J is TRBJ1-4; D is perhaps TRBD1 (6 bases). Trimming left V 6 bases short and J 7 bases short, with 12 bases between. The length of the CDR3 is 13 residues. The CDR3 nucleotides read TGTGCCAGCAGCCTGGGGGGGGCTGAAAAACTGTTTTTT. Its protein is CASSLGGAEKLFF.

The count of this clone is one. The chain joins TRBV10-3 to TRBJ2-1; 11 positions match TRBD1. There are 15 residues in the CDR3. Germline lookup yields CDR1 ENHRY and CDR2 SYGVKD. V shed 6 bases, J shed 10 bases, and the junction held 11 bases outside the gene matches. The CDR3 nucleotides are TGTGCCATCAGCCACTCAGGACAGGGGGCAGAGGAGCAGTTCTTC. Encoded protein: CAISHSGQGAEEQFF.

There are a few counts of this clone. The genes are TRBV10-3 and TRBJ2-4; the D is unclear. V was shortened by 0 bases and J by 2 bases, with 5 bases between the two germline ends. Germline V gene data show CDR1 as ENHRY and CDR2 as SYGVKD. The CDR3 has 14 amino acids. This CDR3 reads CAISESSTKNIQYF. DNA for the CDR3: TGTGCCATCAGTGAGTCCTCGACCAAAAACATTCAGTACTTC.

This clone has just one count. The chain links TRBV9 to TRBJ2-3; TRBD2 matches at 14 bases. Germline CDR1 and CDR2: SGDLS and YYNGEE. V gave up 0 bases and J gave up 4 bases; unmatched junction bases: 4. The CDR3 extends over 17 amino acids. CDR3 sequence: CASSVVGTSGSADTQYF. CDR3 in DNA: TGTGCCAGCAGCGTAGTAGGGACTAGCGGGAGTGCAGATACGCAGTATTTT.

The chain combines TRBV11-1 with TRBJ1-5, with 8 bases identical to TRBD1. The CDR3 runs to 14 residues. V shed 5 bases and J 2 bases; nucleotides not matched to a gene: 2. Looked up from germline, CDR1 is SGHAT and CDR2 is FQDESV (reference sequence). The CDR3 DNA is TGTGCCAGCAGCCAGGGGGCGGGCAATCAGCCCCAGCATTTT. Its protein is CASSQGAGNQPQHF.

This chain joins TRBV25-1 and TRBJ2-2, with D perhaps TRBD2 (6 bases). This CDR3 comprises 14 residues. The germline V gene encodes CDR1 MGHDK and CDR2 SYGVNS. The ends were cut back, 6 bases at V and 7 bases at J, with 15 bases in the middle. The CDR3 DNA reads TGTGCCAGCAGCGGGACTCCTCAGATCGGGGAGCTGTTTTTT. This translates into CASSGTPQIGELFF.

In this sample, this clone turned up once. The chain employs TRBV6-5 and TRBJ2-7, with 7 bases lining up with TRBD2. Germline trimming cut 7 bases from V and 1 base from J; bases unmatched to any gene: 7. Germline V CDR1 and CDR2: MNHEY, SVGAGI. The CDR3 sequence is 14 residues long. The CDR3 is CASMVGGSSYEQYF. In DNA, the CDR3 is TGTGCCAGCATGGTTGGCGGGAGTTCCTACGAGCAGTACTTC.

The gene calls are TRBV9 and TRBJ2-1; the D gene is possibly TRBD1 (5 bases). Germline V gives CDR1 SGDLS, CDR2 YYNGEE. This CDR3 has 17 amino acids. Between the trimmed V and J ends, which lost 0 bases and 5 bases, there was a span of 18 bases. CDR3: CASSVGGTRGNHNEQFF. The CDR3 DNA is TGTGCCAGCAGCGTAGGGGGAACAAGGGGTAATCACAATGAGCAGTTCTTC.

This chain joins TRBV21-1 and TRBJ2-3; TRBD2, the table's D call, lacks a check against the DNA. TRBV21-1 is termed a pseudogene. The CDR3 sequence is 16 residues long. CDR3 sequence (DNA): TGTGCCAGGTCTGCAGGGACTAGCGGCCGCACAGATACGCAGTATTTT. Its translation is CARSAGTSGRTDTQYF.

V gene TRBV11-1 combines with J gene TRBJ2-1; 12 bases agree with TRBD2. Trimming took 4 bases from V and 9 from J; bases not matched to a gene: 7. The CDR3 loop spans 15 amino acids. CDR1 and CDR2 (germline): SGHAT, FQDESV (reference sequence). The CDR3 loop is CASSSGLAGRGEQFF. CDR3 bases: TGTGCCAGCAGCTCCGGACTAGCGGGAAGGGGTGAGCAGTTCTTC. Complete variable domain (other parts from reference TRBV11-1 and TRBJ2-1): EAEVAQSPRYKITEKSQAVAFWCDPISGHATLYWYRQILGQGPELLVQFQDESVVDDSQLPKDRFSAERLKGVDSTLKIQPAELGDSAMYLCASSSGLAGRGEQFFGPGTRLTVL.

The gene calls are TRBV19 and TRBJ2-3, with 9 bases lining up with TRBD1. V lost 5 bases and J lost 3; bases outside the gene matches: 9. The CDR3 is 16 residues long. The germline V gene has CDR1 LNHDA and CDR2 SQIVND (reference sequence). The CDR3: CASSPGQGSTTDTQYF. Written as DNA, the CDR3 is TGTGCCAGTAGTCCAGGACAGGGGTCTACAACAGATACGCAGTATTTT.

Written as DNA, the CDR3 is TGCGCCAGCAGCCAAGATGCCGCAGAGTACAATGAGCAGTTCTTC. Translating it yields CASSQDAAEYNEQFF. This chain uses TRBV4-3 with TRBJ2-1; no clear D gene. The V gene's germline CDR1 is LGHNA and CDR2 YSLEER. V was cut by 0 bases and J by 4 bases, with 10 bases left in between. This CDR3 comprises 15 residues.

V and J are TRBV11-3 and TRBJ1-2; D perhaps matches TRBD1 (5 bases). V lost 3 bases to trimming and J lost 4 bases, with 21 bases between them. The length of the CDR3 is 17 residues. Per the germline V gene, CDR1 is SGHNT and CDR2 is YENEEA. DNA of the CDR3: TGTGCCAGCAGCTTGGGGGGTAAAGTGGAGCTGTCCTATGGCTACACCTTC. Its translation is CASSLGGKVELSYGYTF.

Concerning this clone: A read error may produce the germline difference seen at one junction end. V is TRBV7-2 and J is TRBJ2-7, with a possible D match to TRBD2 (6 bases). The CDR3 sequence is 14 residues long. CDR1 SGHTA and CDR2 FQGNSA come from the germline V gene. CDR3 in DNA: TGTGCCAGCAGCCTCGGGGGAGCCTCCCACGAGCAGTACTTC. Its translation: CASSLGGASHEQYF.

CDR3 protein: CASSLLAGAYNEQFF. CDR3 sequence (DNA): TGTGCCAGCAGTTTACTAGCGGGGGCCTACAATGAGCAGTTCTTC. The chain recombines TRBV6-4 with TRBJ2-1, with 11 bases aligning to TRBD2. J gave up 2 bases and V 5 bases, and 2 bases lay outside the gene matches. The CDR3 runs 15 residues. CDR1 is MRHNA and CDR2 is SNTAGT in the germline V gene.

The J gene is TRBJ2-1, the V gene TRBV6-4; 10 positions match TRBD2. CDR1 and CDR2 (germline): MRHNA, SNTAGT. The CDR3 totals 14 residues. J gave up 6 bases and V 2 bases, and 1 base lay outside the gene matches. CDR3 protein: CASSDGTSANEQFF. The CDR3 bases are TGTGCCAGCAGTGACGGGACTAGCGCCAATGAGCAGTTCTTC.

J is TRBJ2-3 and V is TRBV9, with 11 positions matching TRBD2. V lost 1 base and J lost 4; bases outside the gene matches: 5. Germline loops: CDR1 SGDLS, CDR2 YYNGEE. This CDR3 has 16 residues. CDR3 sequence reads: CASSVLSGGGADTQYF. The CDR3 DNA reads as TGTGCCAGCAGCGTACTTAGCGGGGGGGGTGCAGATACGCAGTATTTT.

The rearrangement joins TRBV7-9 to TRBJ1-3, with a possible D match to TRBD1 (5 bases). This CDR3 is 15 amino acids long. CDR1 is SEHNR, CDR2 FQNEAQ, per germline (reference sequence). The V end was cut by 5 bases, the J end by 2 bases, with 13 bases between. The DNA for the CDR3 is TGTGCCAGCAGCCACCCACGGGGGGCTGGAAACACCATATATTTT. As protein: CASSHPRGAGNTIYF.

V usage is TRBV4-2 and J usage is TRBJ2-5; D uncertain. Germline V lookup: CDR1 LGHNA, CDR2 YNFKEQ. The germline V and J ends were trimmed by 0 bases and 4 bases, with 12 bases remaining between them. There are 15 residues in the CDR3. The CDR3 bases are TGTGCCAGCAGCCAAGATCAAGCCGCCCCAGAGACCCAGTACTTC. Encoded protein: CASSQDQAAPETQYF.

CDR3 residues: CASSVRGTGLGTDTQYF. DNA of the CDR3: TGTGCCAGCAGCGTAAGGGGCACAGGGTTGGGGACAGATACGCAGTATTTT. The chain carries TRBV7-3 and TRBJ2-3, with D maybe TRBD1 (6 bases). CDR3 length: 17 residues. With 5 bases removed from V and 3 bases from J, the gap between germline ends came to 21 bases. From germline, CDR1 is SGHTA and CDR2 FQGTGA.

The gene calls are TRBV5-1 and TRBJ2-5; 9 bases are shared with TRBD1. Trimming at V came to 4 bases and at J to 5 bases, leaving 6 bases not matched to a gene. The CDR3 length is 14 residues. The germline V gene encodes CDR1 SGHRS and CDR2 YFSETQ. CDR3 amino acids: CASSDDRGDETQYF. CDR3 in DNA: TGCGCCAGCAGCGATGACAGGGGGGACGAGACCCAGTACTTC. Full variable domain (missing parts from reference TRBV5-1 and TRBJ2-5): KAGVTQTPRYLIKTRGQQVTLSCSPISGHRSVSWYQQTPGQGLQFLFEYFSETQRNKGNFPGRFSGRQFSNSRSEMNVSTLELGDSALYLCASSDDRGDETQYFGPGTRLLVL.